The subject of this entry is one T cell receptor beta chain. The authors' processing: By means of reference gene primer amplification, nucleated cell counts were estimated. The repertoire was sequenced with immunoSEQ multiplex PCR; TCRdb's copy has only in-frame clones and lacks some. The V and J calls and clone size were taken over from that table, and D and trimming were inferred from the DNA. The sample consists of under 350,000 clones, roughly 90% of them appearing once. These data belong to a study of blood T cell repertoires in COVID-19. The overall study: The study drew acute and convalescent COVID-19 samples from the United States, Italy and Spain. T cells, B-cell-depleted T cells, or PBMCs supplied cDNA or gDNA.

CDR3 length: 17 amino acids. V was clipped by 1 base and J by 7 bases; unmatched bases: 14. The V gene's germline CDR1 is SGHRS and CDR2 YFSETQ. The sample comprised PBMCs or T cells enriched from blood (not recorded which). The receptor was isolated from a man between 60 and 75 years old who had recovered from COVID-19. The gene calls are TRBV5-1 and TRBJ2-1, with TRBD2 matching 7 bases. CDR3 bases: TGCGCCAGCAGCTTGATACCGATGGGAGCGGGAACTAATGAGCAGTTCTTC. Its translation is CASSLIPMGAGTNEQFF.